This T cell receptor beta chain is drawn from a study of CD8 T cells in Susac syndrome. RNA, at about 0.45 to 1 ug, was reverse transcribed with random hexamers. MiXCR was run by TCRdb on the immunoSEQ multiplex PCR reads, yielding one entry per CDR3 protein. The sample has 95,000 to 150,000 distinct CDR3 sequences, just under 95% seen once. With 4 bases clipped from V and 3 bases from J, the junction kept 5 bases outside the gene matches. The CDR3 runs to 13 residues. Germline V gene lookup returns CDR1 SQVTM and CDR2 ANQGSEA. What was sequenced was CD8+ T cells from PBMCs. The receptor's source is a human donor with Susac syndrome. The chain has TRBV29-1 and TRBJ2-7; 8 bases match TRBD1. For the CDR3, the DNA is TGCAGCGTTGGACAGGGGCGGCACTACGAGCAGTACTTC. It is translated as CSVGQGRHYEQYF.